These 13 T cell receptor beta chains were all obtained from the same sample, sequenced in a study of blood T cell repertoires in COVID-19. The repertoire was sequenced with immunoSEQ multiplex PCR; TCRdb's copy has only in-frame clones and lacks some. The table records some 59,000 clones, nearly 90% of them present only once. Sequencing was performed on peripheral blood. All receptors come from a man between 60 and 70 years old with acute or convalescent COVID-19.

The chain couples TRBV30 to TRBJ1-3; D uncertain. The V gene's germline CDR1 is GTSNPN and CDR2 SVGIG (reference sequence). Trimming shortened V by 2 bases and J by 0 bases, and 11 bases separated the two germline ends. CDR3 length: 15 residues. The CDR3 protein is CAWSFGGTSGNTIYF. The CDR3 nucleotides read TGTGCCTGGAGTTTTGGCGGAACCTCTGGAAACACCATATATTTT.

The chain couples TRBV19 to TRBJ1-2; no reliable D call. There are 14 residues in the CDR3. Trimming removed 4 bases from V and 3 bases from J, with 12 bases in between. From germline, CDR1 is LNHDA and CDR2 SQIVND (reference sequence). In DNA form, the CDR3 reads TGTGCCAGTAGTACGAGGGAATCCCACTATGGCTACACCTTC. Protein product: CASSTRESHYGYTF.

The rearrangement uses TRBV10-3 and TRBJ1-1; 9 bases agree with TRBD1. From germline, CDR1 is ENHRY and CDR2 SYGVKD. Trimming at V came to 0 bases and at J to 4 bases, leaving 3 bases not matched to a gene. This CDR3 contains 15 residues. The CDR3 loop reads CAISESGQGSTEAFF. CDR3 coding DNA: TGTGCCATCAGTGAGTCAGGACAGGGGAGCACTGAAGCTTTCTTT.

This chain connects TRBV27 to TRBJ2-3; TRBD2 aligns across 11 bases. The trim removed 0 bases at V and 4 bases at J, leaving 9 bases unmatched. CDR3 length: 18 residues. CDR1 MNHEY and CDR2 SMNVEV come from the germline V gene (reference sequence). The CDR3 coding sequence is TGTGCCAGCAGTTTATCGTCCCTAGCGGGGGGCCGTGCAGATACGCAGTATTTT. Its translation is CASSLSSLAGGRADTQYF.

V is TRBV24-1 and J is TRBJ2-4, with 9 bases fitting TRBD2. This CDR3 is built from 19 residues. With V trimmed by 3 bases and J by 0 bases, 11 bases remained unmatched. Germline V gene lookup returns CDR1 KGHDR and CDR2 SFDVKD. The CDR3 loop reads CATSDHRRGGPGAKNIQYF. CDR3 bases: TGTGCCACCAGTGATCATAGGCGGGGGGGCCCGGGAGCCAAAAACATTCAGTACTTC.

CDR3 sequence reads: CSVAGQGRGYTF. CDR3 DNA: TGCAGCGTTGCGGGACAGGGCCGGGGCTACACCTTC. This chain connects TRBV29-1 to TRBJ1-2, with 9 bases identical to TRBD1. This CDR3 has 12 amino acids. V lost 4 bases to trimming and J lost 8 bases; unmatched junction nucleotides: 5. Germline assignment: CDR1 SQVTM and CDR2 ANQGSEA.

The chain links TRBV2 to TRBJ2-7, with a tentative D call TRBD1 (5 bases). V was trimmed by 5 bases and J by 3 bases, leaving 11 bases between them. CDR1 is SNHLY, CDR2 FYNNEI, per germline. The CDR3 sequence is 13 residues long. The CDR3 DNA sequence: TGTGCCAGCAGTTCAGGGTTAAACTACGAGCAGTACTTC. Translation gives CASSSGLNYEQYF.

The chain has TRBV2 and TRBJ1-2, with D perhaps matching TRBD1 (5 bases). CDR3 length: 12 residues. Trimming took 7 bases from V and 4 from J, leaving 10 bases between them. In germline, CDR1 is SNHLY, CDR2 FYNNEI. CDR3 nucleotides: TGTGCCAGCACCCAGACAGTCTATGGCTACACCTTC. As protein: CASTQTVYGYTF.

The chain has TRBV5-6 and TRBJ1-1; 9 bases map to TRBD1. The CDR3 covers 14 residues. V lost 4 bases to trimming and J lost 5 bases; unmatched junction nucleotides: 6. CDR1 and CDR2 (germline): SGHDT, YYEEEE. CDR3: CASSPGTGKTEAFF. The CDR3 bases are TGTGCCAGCAGCCCCGGGACAGGGAAAACTGAAGCTTTCTTT.

This chain links TRBV6-5 with TRBJ1-5, with 7 bases identical to TRBD1. CDR1 is MNHEY and CDR2 is SVGAGI in the germline V gene. Trimming at V came to 10 bases and at J to 4 bases, leaving 13 bases not matched to a gene. This CDR3 region has 15 residues. The CDR3, as DNA: TGTGCCATAAAGTACGGGACAGCGGAGAATCAGCCCCAGCATTTT. Translating it yields CAIKYGTAENQPQHF.

Concerning this clone itself: Other nucleotide sequences in the sample specify the same CDR3. The CDR3 nucleotides are TGTGCCAGCAGCCCTAGCGGGTTCTTCTCCTACGAGCAGTACTTC. This codes for CASSPSGFFSYEQYF. The chain links TRBV7-2 to TRBJ2-7; 8 positions match TRBD2. The trim removed 5 bases at V and 0 bases at J, leaving 6 bases unmatched. The CDR3 is made up of 15 amino acids. Looked up from germline, CDR1 is SGHTA and CDR2 is FQGNSA.

The J gene is TRBJ1-5, the V gene TRBV7-9, with unresolved D. V lost 5 bases and J 0 bases, leaving 23 bases between the germline ends. CDR1 is SEHNR, CDR2 FQNEAQ, per germline (reference sequence). The CDR3 loop spans 19 amino acids. Written as DNA, the CDR3 is TGTGCCAGCAGCAAAGAAACCCGCACCGCAGGTTATAGCAATCAGCCCCAGCATTTT. This translates into CASSKETRTAGYSNQPQHF.

This sequence joins TRBV6-1 and TRBJ2-1; D might be TRBD2 (6 bases). V lost 2 bases to trimming and J lost 9 bases, with 14 bases between them. This CDR3 has 14 residues. Looked up from germline, CDR1 is MNHNS and CDR2 is SASEGT. The DNA for the CDR3 is TGTGCCAGCAGTGAACTGGGAGGCCGGGGTGAGCAGTTCTTC. This translates into CASSELGGRGEQFF.